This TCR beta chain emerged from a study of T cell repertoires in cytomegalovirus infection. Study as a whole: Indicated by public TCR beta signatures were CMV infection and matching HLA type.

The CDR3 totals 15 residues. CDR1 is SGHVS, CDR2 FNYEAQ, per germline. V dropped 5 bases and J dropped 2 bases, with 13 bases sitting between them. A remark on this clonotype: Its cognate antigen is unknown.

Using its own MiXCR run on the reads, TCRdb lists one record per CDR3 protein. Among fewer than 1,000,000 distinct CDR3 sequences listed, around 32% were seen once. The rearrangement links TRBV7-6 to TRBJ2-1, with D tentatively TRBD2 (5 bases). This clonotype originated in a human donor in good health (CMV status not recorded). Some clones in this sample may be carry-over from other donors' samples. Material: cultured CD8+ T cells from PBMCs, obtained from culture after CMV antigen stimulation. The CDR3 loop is CASSQTFGTYNEQFF. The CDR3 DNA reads TGTGCCAGCAGCCAAACCTTCGGGACCTACAATGAGCAGTTCTTC.